This TCR beta chain was sequenced during a study of shared clonotypes between healthy human individuals (dated by TCRdb to between 2020 and 2021). Regarding the study in general: A few men and two women, aged 18 to 49 years, made up the cohort. To estimate repertoire size and how much clonotypes are shared between individuals, the study performed deep sequencing of blood TCR repertoires from about 5 healthy adults. Libraries were prepared and TCR repertoires were sequenced by different laboratories using diverse techniques, in order to increase sequencing depth and limit assay-specific biases. Between about 0.9 and 8.9 billion PBMCs per donor were obtained by leukapheresis. Here is what the overall study found, with its caveats: Sampling was restricted to blood, and TCR repertoires in tissue are likely to differ from TCR repertoires in blood. Based on pairwise subsampling, the degree of clonotype sharing among donors was expected to be affected by sequencing depth. Because the study included only a small number of donors, the genetic and exposure-history diversity represented was limited.

About this clone itself: This receptor's antigen is unknown. Base qualities were left out, and no much larger clone turns up one base away.

The donors were healthy, HIV-negative adults with no recently reported acute infections or vaccinations. Every donor was a Caucasian adult residing in Nashville, Tennessee, USA. For unsorted samples, 85 million to 100 million PBMCs were counted, and genomic DNA was extracted using the QIAamp DNA Blood Mini kit. Blood was obtained by leukapheresis, after which PBMCs were separated by Ficoll-Histopaque density gradient centrifugation and cryopreserved in liquid nitrogen vapor phase. V is reduced by 2 bases and J by 0 bases, leaving a spacing of 11 bases between them. Sequences KGHSH (CDR1) and LQKENI (CDR2) are obtained from the germline V gene. The cysteine opens and the phenylalanine closes a CDR3 of 15 amino acids. Of the read, only the CDR3 DNA is kept; its 45 bases are in frame from base 1. Using the deep immunoSEQ assay, multiplex PCR amplified TCR CDR3 regions from genomic DNA. For each cell subset, the extracted genomic DNA was distributed evenly across all wells of several immunoSEQ 96-well plates, and each plate served as one replicate. For unsorted PBMC, approximately 290 ng genomic DNA, equal to 30,000 or so T cell genomes, was loaded into each replicate PCR. Ten immunoSEQ deep assay plates were used to sequence unsorted PBMC genomic DNA. Purified libraries were quantified with a Qubit 3.0 fluorometer, sized on a Bioanalyzer 2100, and re-quantified with the KAPA Library Quantification kit. Each immunoSEQ 96-well plate was sequenced on its own single-read 150-cycle Illumina NextSeq 550 flow cell. For the original study's pipeline: Because only junctional sequences without quality scores were contained in the immunoSEQ output, filtering matching that applied to full-length reads could not be performed. Sequences were annotated with PyIR, a Python wrapper for IgBLAST v1.9, and V/J genes and CDR3 were assigned using IMGT germline references. Any read was removed if the V/J assignment was weak (E-value above 1e-6), the CDR3 was missing, or the read contained stop codons, out-of-frame junctions, or ambiguous translated residues. A V3J clonotype was defined by an identical inferred V gene, J gene, and CDR3 amino acid sequence. The percentage overlap between two repertoires was calculated by dividing the number of shared unique clonotypes by the size of the smaller repertoire. RTK rarefaction, the Chao1 estimator, and Recon v2.1 estimates of unobserved clonotypes were used to assess repertoire richness. Imported from immuneACCESS, the table was reduced by TCRdb to in-frame sequences with V and J called. These copies leave out some clones; in studies compared against another copy, an unresolved V gene accounts for under half, and the cause of the remainder is not known. Clonal size and the V and J genes are those of that table, whereas D and trimming came from the DNA. The sample includes fewer than 600,000 clones, with about four fifths observed a single time. The ten largest clones capture approximately 13% of the sample.

The sequence was collected from a woman aged 40 to 50 in good health. Some clones in this sample may be carry-over from other donors' samples. The receptor chain draws on TRBV18 and TRBJ2-7; the D gene cannot be resolved reliably. Sequencing was performed on PBMCs. In nucleotides, the sequence is TGTGCCAGCTCACCATTAGTTGACAACTCCTACGAGCAGTACTTC. Its amino acids are CASSPLVDNSYEQYF.